Listed below are T cell receptor beta chains from one sample, sequenced in a study of blood T cells in healthy people across ages. Via MiXCR, TCRdb re-called the 5' RACE reads, giving one row per CDR3 protein. Of about 1.1 million distinct CDR3 sequences listed, 30% to 40% are singletons. Sequences were obtained from blood. These receptors were obtained from a man younger than 30 in good health. Both conserved end residues are part of each CDR3. The order of the fields is clone size, D gene, CDR3 length, V gene, J gene, CDR3 DNA, CDR3 protein. A D gene is named only where the DNA matches it firmly. A clone size is listed for some rows: how often the clone was seen (once, few, many), or a class if it is expanded.

.	.	13	TRBV12-3/TRBV12-4	TRBJ2-1	TGTGCCAGCGGAACCGGACAGTACAATGAGCAGTTCTTC	CASGTGQYNEQFF
many	.	12	TRBV9	TRBJ2-1	TGTGCCAGCAGCGTAGGAAGGGATGAGCAGTTCTTC	CASSVGRDEQFF
.	.	17	TRBV4-3	TRBJ1-4	TGCGCCAGCAGCCTCACGGTGGGTCGGGCTCGCAATGAAAAACTGTTTTTT	CASSLTVGRARNEKLFF
few	.	16	TRBV20-1	TRBJ2-3	TGCAGTGCTAGATTTGACAGATCGAATGACCCAGATACGCAGTATTTT	CSARFDRSNDPDTQYF
.	.	16	TRBV6-2/TRBV6-3	TRBJ1-5	TGTGCCAGCAGTTACTCGCCCCGGGACGTAAATCAGCCCCAGCATTTT	CASSYSPRDVNQPQHF
.	.	14	TRBV11-2	TRBJ1-2	TGTGCCAGCAGCGCACCGGGCTCTGTTTATGGCTACACCTTC	CASSAPGSVYGYTF
.	.	14	TRBV19	TRBJ1-5	TGTGCCAGTAGAGAACAGGGATACAATCAGCCCCAGCATTTT	CASREQGYNQPQHF
few	TRBD1	12	TRBV20-1	TRBJ1-1	TGCAGTGCTAGAGTCAGGGACAGGGAAGCTTTCTTT	CSARVRDREAFF
.	TRBD1	18	TRBV10-3	TRBJ2-1	TGTGCCATCAGTGCAAAGGGGGCGGACCGCAGCTCCTACAATGAGCAGTTCTTC	CAISAKGADRSSYNEQFF
once	.	15	TRBV5-1	TRBJ2-2	TGCGCCAGCAGCAGGGGGACGGAGAACACCGGGGAGCTGTTTTTT	CASSRGTENTGELFF
.	.	17	TRBV7-2	TRBJ2-3	TGTGCCAGCAGCTCCCCCGGGACCACACCTGACACAGATACGCAGTATTTT	CASSSPGTTPDTDTQYF
.	TRBD1	15	TRBV27	TRBJ2-5	TGTGCCAGCAGTTCGACAGGGGATGACCACAATGAGCAGTACTTC	CASSSTGDDHNEQYF
few	TRBD1	16	TRBV6-5	TRBJ2-7	TGTGCCAGCAGTTTAGGGCGGACAGGCCTTACCTACGAGCAGTACTTC	CASSLGRTGLTYEQYF
.	.	15	TRBV21-1	TRBJ2-3	TGTGCCAGCAGCAAAGTAGGGGCAATCCCCGATACGCAGTATTTT	CASSKVGAIPDTQYF
.	TRBD1	15	TRBV28	TRBJ2-5	TGTGCCAGCAGTCTTATACAGGGGGAGTACAATGAGCAGTACTTC	CASSLIQGEYNEQYF
many	.	14	TRBV12-3/TRBV12-4	TRBJ1-4	TGTGCCAGCACCCGGATGGGGGGTCTCGAAAAACTGTTTTTT	CASTRMGGLEKLFF
once	.	15	TRBV12-3/TRBV12-4	TRBJ2-3	TGCGCCAGCAGTTTATGGGACCATAGCACAGATACGCAGTATTTT	CASSLWDHSTDTQYF
few	TRBD1	15	TRBV20-1	TRBJ2-7	TGCAGTGCTAGAATGCCGGGACAGGTGGCCTACGAGCAGTACTTC	CSARMPGQVAYEQYF
few	TRBD1	14	TRBV3-1	TRBJ2-7	TGTGCCAGCAGCCAAGAGGGACAGGGAAGTCCGCAGTACTTC	CASSQEGQGSPQYF
.	.	14	TRBV12-3/TRBV12-4	TRBJ2-5	TGTGCCAGCAGCTCCGAGACAGTCCAAGAGACCCAGTACTTC	CASSSETVQETQYF
many	.	14	TRBV7-2	TRBJ1-1	TGTGCCAGCAGCCGCGCGGTCGGGAACACTGAAGCTTTCTTT	CASSRAVGNTEAFF
.	.	15	TRBV27	TRBJ1-1	TGTGCCAGCGGCCCGGACATACACCTTAGGACTGAAGCTTTCTTT	CASGPDIHLRTEAFF
few	TRBD1	16	TRBV12-3/TRBV12-4	TRBJ2-5	TGTGCCAGCAGTGGATTTCTTAGACAGGGGAAAGAGACCCAGTACTTC	CASSGFLRQGKETQYF
.	TRBD1	13	TRBV29-1	TRBJ1-1	TGCAGCGGGGGGGACAGACAGAACACTGAAGCTTTCTTT	CSGGDRQNTEAFF
many	.	15	TRBV12-3/TRBV12-4	TRBJ1-4	TGTGCCAGCAGTCTTCGGACGGGTACTAATGAAAAACTGTTTTTT	CASSLRTGTNEKLFF
.	.	13	TRBV10-3	TRBJ1-3	TGTGCCATCTCCCCTCAGTCTGGAAACACCATATATTTT	CAISPQSGNTIYF
few	.	13	TRBV7-2	TRBJ1-1	TGTGCCAGCAGCTCCCTGAGAGGGTCTGAAGCTTTCTTT	CASSSLRGSEAFF
.	TRBD2	15	TRBV9	TRBJ2-1	TGTGCCAGCAGCGCCCCTAGCGGGGGGGCACATGAGCAGTTCTTC	CASSAPSGGAHEQFF
.	TRBD1	13	TRBV30	TRBJ2-7	TGTGCCTGGAGCCGGGACAGTACCTACGAGCAGTACTTC	CAWSRDSTYEQYF
many	.	15	TRBV25-1	TRBJ2-3	TGTGCCAGCAGTGGACAGGCCTCTAGCACAGATACGCAGTATTTT	CASSGQASSTDTQYF
.	TRBD2	14	TRBV28	TRBJ2-7	TGTGCCAGCAGTACGGGTCTAGCGGGATACGAGCAGTACTTC	CASSTGLAGYEQYF
few	.	12	TRBV6-1	TRBJ2-1	TGTGCCAGCCTCAGGAGACACAATGAGCAGTTCTTC	CASLRRHNEQFF
.	TRBD1	17	TRBV7-8	TRBJ2-4	TGTGCCAGCAGCTTACGGACAGGGACACTGGCCGGGAATGAGCAGTACTTC	CASSLRTGTLAGNEQYF
.	TRBD1	13	TRBV20-1	TRBJ1-1	TGCAGTGCTGGCCAGGGGGCTGACACTGAAGCTTTCTTT	CSAGQGADTEAFF
.	TRBD2	16	TRBV6-5	TRBJ2-5	TGTGCCAGCAGTTACATAGCGGGGGGGCCTAGGGAGACCCAGTACTTC	CASSYIAGGPRETQYF
.	.	15	TRBV6-5	TRBJ2-1	TGTGCCAGCAGTTACGCGACGGCGACCAACAATGAGCAGTTCTTC	CASSYATATNNEQFF
few	.	16	TRBV4-2	TRBJ2-3	TGTGCCAGCAGCCAGGAAGGGGGGGGATTCGCAGATACGCAGTATTTT	CASSQEGGGFADTQYF
.	.	16	TRBV4-1	TRBJ2-5	TGCGCCAGCAGCCAATTACTAGGGTCCCAACAAGAGACCCAGTACTTC	CASSQLLGSQQETQYF
few	TRBD2	15	TRBV10-3	TRBJ2-3	TGTGCCATCAGACGGACTAGCGGGGGACTGGATACGCAGTATTTT	CAIRRTSGGLDTQYF
few	TRBD1	14	TRBV10-3	TRBJ2-1	TGTGCCATCCTCGGACAGGGGGCGTTCAGTGAGCAGTTCTTC	CAILGQGAFSEQFF